The 9 T cell receptor beta chains below come from one sample, sequenced in a study of OX40 agonist ivuxolimab in advanced cancers. The repertoire was sequenced with immunoSEQ multiplex PCR; TCRdb's copy has only in-frame clones and lacks some. The sample contains under 85,000 clones, about 88% of which appear only once. The sample in question was CD4+ or CD8+ T cells sorted from blood, obtained in a trial of the OX40 agonist ivuxolimab. These receptors came from an adult with an advanced solid tumor such as melanoma, head and neck, liver or kidney cancer.

The chain joins TRBV7-8 to TRBJ2-7; TRBD1 matches at 9 bases. The CDR3 loop spans 14 amino acids. Germline V gives CDR1 SGHVS, CDR2 FQNEAQ. Losses at the gene ends were 3 bases for V and 3 bases for J; bases not matched to a gene: 3. CDR3 region: CASSFGQGIYEQYF. The CDR3 DNA is TGTGCCAGCAGCTTTGGACAGGGGATCTACGAGCAGTACTTC.

The J gene is TRBJ2-1, the V gene TRBV9; TRBD2 aligns across 8 bases. Germline CDR1 is SGDLS and CDR2 is YYNGEE. The CDR3 spans 15 residues. After removal of 2 bases from V and 5 bases from J, the junction contained 6 bases not matched to a gene. CDR3 coding DNA: TGTGCCAGCAGCGTCCTCAGCGGGGGCGACAATGAGCAGTTCTTC. It yields the protein CASSVLSGGDNEQFF.

The chain links TRBV7-3 to TRBJ1-6; the D gene is possibly TRBD1 (5 bases). This CDR3 contains 14 residues. CDR1 and CDR2 from the germline V gene are SGHTA and FQGTGA. Between the trimmed V and J ends, which lost 4 bases and 10 bases, there was a span of 14 bases. CDR3 bases: TGTGCCAGCAGCTCCTCGGGGGAAATGTCACCCCTCCACTTT. This codes for CASSSSGEMSPLHF. Supplemented by reference TRBV7-3 and TRBJ1-6, the full variable domain reads GAGVSQTPSNKVTEKGKYVELRCDPISGHTALYWYRQSLGQGPEFLIYFQGTGAADDSGLPNDRFFAVRPEGSVSTLKIQRTERGDSAVYLCASSSSGEMSPLHFGNGTRLTVT.

This clone was detected only a few times. The chain recombines TRBV19 with TRBJ1-1, with 7 bases identical to TRBD1. V gave up 5 bases and J gave up 4 bases; unmatched junction bases: 7. The CDR3 totals 14 residues. CDR1 and CDR2 (germline): LNHDA, SQIVND (reference sequence). CDR3 bases: TGTGCCAGTAGTCCCCCAAGGGGGCTCACTGAAGCTTTCTTT. Translated, it gives CASSPPRGLTEAFF.

This clone was counted a single time. The rearrangement links TRBV7-2 to TRBJ1-4; the match to TRBD1 covers 7 bases. This CDR3 region has 14 residues. The trim removed 1 base at V and 8 bases at J, leaving 4 bases unmatched. Germline V gene data show CDR1 as SGHTA and CDR2 as FQGNSA. CDR3: CASSLDRGEEKLFF. CDR3 nucleotides: TGTGCCAGCAGCTTAGACAGGGGCGAGGAAAAACTGTTTTTT.

The chain links TRBV14 to TRBJ2-7; a weak D match, TRBD2 (5 bases). The CDR3 runs to 13 residues. Germline loops: CDR1 SGHDN, CDR2 FVKESK. V was clipped by 4 bases and J by 3 bases, with 10 bases between them. The CDR3 nucleotides are TGTGCCAGCAGCCCCTCCGGGATCTACGAGCAGTACTTC. Translating it yields CASSPSGIYEQYF.

This clone is a singleton in its sample. The genes are TRBV6-6 and TRBJ1-1; 9 bases line up with TRBD1. V dropped 2 bases and J dropped 5; count of bases not matched to a gene: 6. Germline V gene data show CDR1 as MNHNY and CDR2 as SVGAGI (reference sequence). The CDR3 totals 15 residues. The CDR3 is CASSYPPGTGTEAFF. As DNA, the CDR3 is TGTGCCAGCAGTTACCCCCCCGGGACAGGGACTGAAGCTTTCTTT.

The CDR3 is CASSLDPAGGGYGYTF. The DNA of the CDR3 is TGCGCCAGCAGCTTGGACCCAGCAGGGGGAGGCTATGGCTACACCTTC. The rearrangement uses TRBV5-1 and TRBJ1-2; 7 nucleotides line up with TRBD1. V dropped 0 bases and J dropped 4; count of bases not matched to a gene: 9. Germline V CDR1 and CDR2: SGHRS, YFSETQ. The CDR3 is 16 residues long.

V usage is TRBV7-2 and J usage is TRBJ2-3, with TRBD2 identical over 11 bases. This CDR3 is 15 amino acids long. V lost 5 bases and J lost 6; bases outside the gene matches: 7. CDR1 and CDR2 (germline): SGHTA, FQGNSA. CDR3 nucleotide sequence: TGTGCCAGCAGCCATAGCGGGGGGGCCGGCGATACGCAGTATTTT. This sequence encodes CASSHSGGAGDTQYF.